These 12 T cell receptor beta chains were sequenced from one sample in a study of CXCR3-negative and CXCR3-positive naive CD8 T cells. Libraries of TRB cDNA were made by 5' RACE and carried UMIs. TCRdb reprocessed the 5' RACE reads and reports one entry per CDR3 protein, with no DNA. Its table records 100,000 to 150,000 distinct CDR3 sequences. The sample consisted of naive CXCR3- CD8+ T cells from blood. Subset specified: CD45RO-CCR7+CD27+CD95- naive CD8+ T cells lacking CXCR3 (TNR3-). Receptors originate from a human donor in good health. Some clones in this sample may be carry-over from other donors' samples.

This chain links TRBV5-1 with TRBJ2-1; TCRdb's assignment of TRBD1 cannot be checked, as there is no DNA. This CDR3 is 15 amino acids long. CDR1 SGHRS and CDR2 YFSETQ come from the germline V gene. The CDR3 protein is CASSFNRTVFHEQSF.

The V and J genes are TRBV6-1 and TRBJ2-1; TCRdb reports TRBD2, a call that lacks DNA to check it against. Germline values: CDR1 MNHNS, CDR2 SASEGT. The CDR3 totals 11 residues. CDR3 amino acids: CASSESPEQFF.

The chain links TRBV7-8 to TRBJ2-5; there is no DNA to check the TCRdb D call of TRBD1. Germline V gene data show CDR1 as SGHVS and CDR2 as FQNEAQ. The CDR3 is 15 amino acids. The chain's CDR3 is CASSHRQGWGETQYF.

CDR3 sequence: CASSQGLQYSGNTIYF. The chain employs TRBV4-3 and TRBJ1-3. The CDR3 contains 16 residues. Germline V gives CDR1 LGHNA, CDR2 YSLEER.

This CDR3 reads CASSTPGQYYEQYF. The chain is built from TRBV28 and TRBJ2-7; the TCRdb D gene call, TRBD1, has no DNA to confirm it. Germline V lookup: CDR1 MDHEN, CDR2 SYDVKM. This CDR3 comprises 14 residues.

This chain joins TRBV13 and TRBJ2-2; absent DNA, TCRdb's TRBD1 call cannot be checked. This CDR3 is 15 amino acids long. Germline V CDR1 and CDR2: PRHDT, FYEKMQ (reference sequence). The chain's CDR3 is CASSTRDRNTGELFF.

The chain links TRBV14 to TRBJ2-1; the D call of TRBD1 rests on TCRdb alone, since no DNA is present to check it. The CDR3 sequence is 19 residues long. Germline-derived CDR1 and CDR2 are SGHDN and FVKESK. The CDR3 here is CASSQETYLGTGGINEQFF.

This chain uses TRBV27 with TRBJ1-2; TCRdb designates TRBD1, a call that cannot be tested without DNA. The germline gives CDR1 MNHEY, CDR2 SMNVEV (reference sequence). The CDR3 is 14 amino acids. CDR3 region: CASSLDRARYGYTF.

The chain is built from TRBV5-1 and TRBJ2-7; as DNA is missing, the TRBD2 call by TCRdb cannot be tested. The CDR3 covers 17 residues. The germline CDR1 and CDR2 sequences are SGHRS and YFSETQ. CDR3 sequence: CASSLEGGWDSTYEQYF.

V is TRBV7-9 and J is TRBJ1-2; without DNA, the TCRdb call of TRBD1 cannot be checked. The CDR3 consists of 15 residues. Germline CDR1 and CDR2: SEHNR and FQNEAQ (reference sequence). CDR3 sequence reads: CASSSGTGFLDGYTF. The full variable domain, with the rest looked up from reference TRBV7-9 and TRBJ1-2, is DTGVSQNPRHKITKRGQNVTFRCDPISEHNRLYWYRQTLGQGPEFLTYFQNEAQLEKSRLLSDRFSAERPKGSFSTLEIQRTEQGDSAMYLCASSSGTGFLDGYTFGSGTRLTVV.

The rearrangement uses TRBV12-3 or TRBV12-4 and TRBJ1-5. This CDR3 spans 14 amino acids. CDR3: CASSFENSNQPQHF.

The CDR3 loop reads CSARDLGTDLSGEQFF. The chain uses TRBV20-1 and TRBJ2-1; the TCRdb D gene call, TRBD1, has no DNA to confirm it. Per the germline V gene, CDR1 is DFQATT and CDR2 is SNEGSKA (reference sequence). The CDR3 contains 16 residues.